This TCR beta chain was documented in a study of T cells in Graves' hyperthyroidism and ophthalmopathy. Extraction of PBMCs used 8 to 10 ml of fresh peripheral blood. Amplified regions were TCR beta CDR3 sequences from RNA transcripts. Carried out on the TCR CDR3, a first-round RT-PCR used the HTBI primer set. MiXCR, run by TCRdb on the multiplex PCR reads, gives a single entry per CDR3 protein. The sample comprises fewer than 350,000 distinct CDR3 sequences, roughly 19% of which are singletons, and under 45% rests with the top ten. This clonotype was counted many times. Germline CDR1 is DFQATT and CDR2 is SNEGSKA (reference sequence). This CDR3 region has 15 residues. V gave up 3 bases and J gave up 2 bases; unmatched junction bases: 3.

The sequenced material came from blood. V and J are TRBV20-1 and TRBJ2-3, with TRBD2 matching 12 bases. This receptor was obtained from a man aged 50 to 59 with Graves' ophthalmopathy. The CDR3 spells CSARTSGSNTDTQYF. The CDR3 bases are TGCAGTGCTAGGACTAGCGGGAGTAACACAGATACGCAGTATTTT.